These 14 T cell receptor beta chains share one sample of origin, sequenced in a study of cytomegalovirus exposure and HLA in healthy donors. The PCR was carried out with 60 Vbeta primers and 13 Jbeta primers. The table came from immunoSEQ multiplex PCR; TCRdb's copy has only in-frame clones and leaves some out. The top ten clones hold under 4.5% of a sample with more than 110,000 clones, roughly three quarters of them seen once. The sequencing sample was made of PBMCs. These receptor sequences come from a man younger than 35 in good health and CMV-seronegative.

This clone has only one observation. The gene calls are TRBV5-6 and TRBJ1-1, with TRBD1 matching 7 bases. The CDR3 is made up of 15 amino acids. Trimming removed 4 bases from V and 0 bases from J; junction bases left unmatched: 6. Germline V gene sequence: CDR1 SGHDT, CDR2 YYEEEE. The CDR3 loop reads CASSLRGNMNTEAFF. DNA of the CDR3: TGTGCCAGCAGCCTCAGGGGGAACATGAACACTGAAGCTTTCTTT.

The J gene is TRBJ2-2, the V gene TRBV2; maybe TRBD2 (5 bases). This CDR3 is built from 14 residues. Trimming pared 5 bases from V and 4 bases from J, leaving 11 bases between. The V gene's germline CDR1 is SNHLY and CDR2 FYNNEI. The CDR3 loop is CASSKRASTGELFF. The CDR3 DNA sequence: TGTGCCAGCAGTAAGAGGGCTAGCACCGGGGAGCTGTTTTTT.

This clone showed up just once. The CDR3 does not close with the conserved phenylalanine or tryptophan, likely indicating a read error. The limits of the CDR3 on the DNA are not certain, so only TCRdb's listed CDR3 is given. The J gene is TRBJ2-7, the V gene TRBV18; the D segment call TRBD1 is taken from the table without a DNA check. The CDR3 has 11 residues if both end residues are counted. Germline CDR1 reads KGHSH; CDR2 reads LQKENI. CDR3 sequence: CASSPSKQGNE.

The V and J genes are TRBV6-5 and TRBJ1-2; D possibly corresponds to TRBD1 (6 bases). The ends were cut back, 5 bases at V and 4 bases at J, with 17 bases in the middle. This CDR3 has 15 residues. Germline loops: CDR1 MNHEY, CDR2 SVGAGI. CDR3 amino acids: CASSPYRVGAYGYTF. DNA for the CDR3: TGTGCCAGCAGTCCTTACAGGGTCGGAGCCTATGGCTACACCTTC.

V gene TRBV30 combines with J gene TRBJ2-7, with D perhaps matching TRBD2 (6 bases). The CDR3 has 17 residues. With 0 bases removed from V and 3 bases from J, the gap between germline ends came to 21 bases. From germline, CDR1 is GTSNPN and CDR2 SVGIG (reference sequence). The DNA of the CDR3 is TGTGCCTGGAGTGTACCGGTGGGGCGGGACCGTTACTACGAGCAGTACTTC. Its protein is CAWSVPVGRDRYYEQYF.

A single count supports this clone. The chain has TRBV7-9 and TRBJ2-1, with TRBD1 matching 9 bases. The CDR3 is 15 residues long. Germline-derived CDR1 and CDR2 are SEHNR and FQNEAQ (reference sequence). The ends lost 3 bases at V and 6 bases at J; junction bases unmatched: 6. CDR3 bases: TGTGCCAGCAGCTTTGGGGACAGGGTGGCCAATGAGCAGTTCTTC. Its translation: CASSFGDRVANEQFF.

This clone has a handful of counts. This rearrangement joins TRBV6-5 to TRBJ2-7; 7 nucleotides agree with TRBD2. Per the germline V gene, CDR1 is MNHEY and CDR2 is SVGAGI. The CDR3 is made up of 15 amino acids. J gave up 4 bases and V 3 bases, and 9 bases lay outside the gene matches. CDR3 protein: CASSYYPSGGYEQYF. The CDR3, as DNA: TGTGCCAGCAGTTATTATCCTAGCGGAGGATACGAGCAGTACTTC.

The V gene is TRBV25-1, the J gene TRBJ1-2, with TRBD1 identical over 9 bases. The CDR3 covers 12 residues. Germline V lookup: CDR1 MGHDK, CDR2 SYGVNS. The CDR3 DNA reads TGTGTTCCGGGACAGGGCTTCGGGGGCTACACCTTC. This encodes CVPGQGFGGYTF.

A few counts support this clone. J is TRBJ2-7 and V is TRBV30; D is perhaps TRBD2 (5 bases). The CDR3 spans 13 residues. The germline V gene encodes CDR1 GTSNPN and CDR2 SVGIG (reference sequence). V dropped 3 bases and J dropped 2 bases, with 11 bases sitting between them. The CDR3 region has the DNA TGTGCCTGGAGGGACGGACTGACCTACGAGCAGTACTTC. As protein: CAWRDGLTYEQYF. The full variable domain, completed using reference TRBV30 and TRBJ2-7, is SQTIHQWPATLVQPVGSPLSLECTVEGTSNPNLYWYRQAAGRGLQLLFYSVGIGQISSEVPQNLSASRPQDRQFILSSKKLLLSDSGFYLCAWRDGLTYEQYFGPGTRLTVT.

The chain has TRBV7-3 and TRBJ2-5; D possibly corresponds to TRBD1 (5 bases). CDR3 size: 13 residues. The germline V and J ends were trimmed by 3 bases and 5 bases, with 10 bases remaining between them. Germline V gene data show CDR1 as SGHTA and CDR2 as FQGTGA. The DNA of the CDR3 is TGTGCCAGCAGCTTGACAGTATGGGAGACCCAGTACTTC. It encodes CASSLTVWETQYF.

This clone was detected a few times. The chain links TRBV28 to TRBJ2-7; 8 bases map to TRBD1. J lost 0 bases, V lost 1 base, and 14 bases had no gene match. CDR3 length equals 19 residues. Germline V gene data show CDR1 as MDHEN and CDR2 as SYDVKM. CDR3 residues: CASSLSLAGGLLSSYEQYF. CDR3 nucleotides: TGTGCCAGCAGTTTATCTTTGGCAGGGGGCCTACTTAGCTCCTACGAGCAGTACTTC.

This clone was seen only a few times. CDR3 nucleotides: TGTGCCAGCAGGGGACCGGACAGGGCCAACTATGGCTACACCTTC. Its protein is CASRGPDRANYGYTF. The chain carries TRBV25-1 and TRBJ1-2; 8 bases align to TRBD1. CDR3 length: 15 residues. Trimming at V came to 6 bases and at J to 2 bases, leaving 8 bases not matched to a gene. CDR1 and CDR2 from the germline V gene are MGHDK and SYGVNS.

The chain is built from TRBV19 and TRBJ2-7; TRBD2 aligns across 7 bases. In germline, CDR1 is LNHDA, CDR2 SQIVND (reference sequence). The V gene end was trimmed by 4 bases and the J gene end by 2 bases; junction bases not matched to a gene: 11. The CDR3 has 16 residues. DNA of the CDR3: TGTGCCAGTAGTAGGGAGGGGACTCCCCTCCCCTACGAGCAGTACTTC. This sequence encodes CASSREGTPLPYEQYF. The full variable domain, rest sourced from reference TRBV19 and TRBJ2-7, is DGGITQSPKYLFRKEGQNVTLSCEQNLNHDAMYWYRQDPGQGLRLIYYSQIVNDFQKGDIAEGYSVSREKKESFPLTVTSAQKNPTAFYLCASSREGTPLPYEQYFGPGTRLTVT.

This clone was observed a handful of times. The rearrangement uses TRBV5-4 and TRBJ2-5, with TRBD1 identical over 7 bases. The tail of the sequence fits TRBJ2-7 better, so the J call may be wrong. The CDR3 contains 13 residues. The germline gives CDR1 SGHNT, CDR2 YYREEE (reference sequence). The DNA of the CDR3 is TGTGCCAGCAGACGGGACAGCTCCTACGAGCAGTACTTC. This translates into CASRRDSSYEQYF.